A selection of T cell receptor beta chains follows, all from one sample in a study of blood T cell repertoires in COVID-19. The protocol was immunoSEQ multiplex PCR, while the TCRdb copy is restricted to in-frame clones and leaves out a portion. The data show about 85,000 clones, about four fifths seen once. Sequenced input: peripheral blood. Every receptor here comes from a human donor in a cohort sampled during active COVID-19. Both conserved end residues are part of each CDR3. A D gene is named only where the DNA matches it firmly. Size values are once, few and many counts, or a class for expanded clones, and some rows have none.

D gene	V gene	clone size	J gene	CDR3 protein	CDR3 DNA
TRBD1	TRBV19	-	TRBJ1-3	CASRNLDRALSGNTIYF	TGTGCCAGTAGAAACCTAGACAGGGCCCTCTCTGGAAACACCATATATTTT
TRBD1	TRBV6-5	-	TRBJ1-5	CASSQGVAAQPQHF	TGTGCCAGCAGTCAGGGGGTTGCAGCTCAGCCCCAGCATTTT
TRBD2	TRBV4-2	-	TRBJ2-7	CASSQSLAGSSYEQYF	TGTGCCAGCAGCCAGTCACTAGCGGGGTCATCCTACGAGCAGTACTTC
TRBD2	TRBV7-9	-	TRBJ2-1	CASSLDWRGAYNEQFF	TGTGCCAGCAGCTTAGACTGGCGGGGGGCCTACAATGAGCAGTTCTTC
-	TRBV12-3/TRBV12-4	-	TRBJ1-1	CASSLYIRGEAFF	TGTGCCAGCAGTTTATATATACGGGGGGAAGCTTTCTTT
-	TRBV2	-	TRBJ2-7	CASSAGGYEQYF	TGTGCCAGCAGTGCCGGAGGGTACGAGCAGTACTTC
TRBD1	TRBV2	few	TRBJ2-1	CVSTRQGASYNEQFF	TGTGTAAGCACCCGACAGGGGGCTTCTTACAATGAGCAGTTCTTC
-	TRBV7-9	-	TRBJ1-6	CASSLRGNNSPLHF	TGTGCCAGCAGCTTACGAGGGAACAATTCACCCCTCCACTTT
-	TRBV4-2	-	TRBJ1-4	CASSQGGRGEKLFF	TGTGCCAGCAGCCAAGGAGGGCGCGGTGAAAAACTGTTTTTT
TRBD1	TRBV2	-	TRBJ1-2	CASRLTRQGTGGYTF	TGTGCCAGCAGATTAACTCGACAGGGCACTGGTGGCTACACCTTC
-	TRBV12-3/TRBV12-4	-	TRBJ1-2	CASSLRGTF	TGTGCCAGCAGTTTGCGGGGTACCTTC
TRBD2	TRBV19	-	TRBJ2-1	CASSSGLAGGSGSYNEQFF	TGTGCCAGTAGTTCCGGACTAGCGGGGGGCTCAGGGTCCTACAATGAGCAGTTCTTC
TRBD1	TRBV9	-	TRBJ1-3	CASSARDSSGNTIYF	TGTGCCAGCAGCGCCCGGGACAGCTCTGGAAACACCATATATTTT
TRBD2	TRBV9	-	TRBJ2-1	CASSGGGLADQSSYNEQFF	TGTGCCAGCAGCGGAGGGGGACTAGCGGACCAGAGCTCCTACAATGAGCAGTTCTTC
TRBD2	TRBV6-4	-	TRBJ2-7	CASSLAGEDEQYF	TGTGCCAGCAGCCTAGCGGGGGAAGACGAGCAGTACTTC
TRBD2	TRBV28	-	TRBJ2-1	CASRSTSGGERPHEQFF	TGTGCCAGCAGGTCAACTAGCGGGGGGGAACGCCCGCATGAGCAGTTCTTC